This T cell receptor (beta chain) was sequenced in a study of blood T cell repertoires in COVID-19. Original processing notes: It was from reference gene primer amplification that nucleated cell counts were estimated. Repertoires were generated with immunoSEQ multiplex PCR, while TCRdb's copy carries only in-frame clones and drops some. V and J calls plus clone size are reproduced from that table; the DNA served to infer D and trimming. The sample yields 20,000 to 30,000 clones, 90% to 95% seen once. The CDR3 extends over 14 amino acids. Germline CDR1 reads MGHRA; CDR2 reads YSYEKL. V shed 4 bases and J 1 base; nucleotides not matched to a gene: 2.

Sequenced input: peripheral blood. This chain connects TRBV4-1 to TRBJ1-1; 8 bases agree with TRBD1. This TCR derives from a man between 65 and 85 years old with active COVID-19. CDR3: CASSLGTGNTEAFF. The CDR3 nucleotides are TGCGCCAGCAGCCTCGGGACAGGGAACACTGAAGCTTTCTTT.